Sequencing of this TCR beta chain was carried out in a study of blood T cells in healthy people across ages. Whole-study context: When template switching was applied, about one barcoded beta molecule was captured per two T cells. Overall study findings and caveats: Across the age range, TCR beta diversity per million T cells fell in a roughly linear way. Versus aged donors, long-lived donors had higher diversity and more naive CD4+ cells.

The V and J ends lost 0 bases and 9 bases, in that order; junction bases with no gene match: 10. Germline loops: CDR1 MNHEY, CDR2 SVGAGI. This CDR3 is 16 amino acids long. Alongside a J-beta primer mix, a sample-barcoded 5' primer served in a second PCR lasting roughly 6 to 11 cycles. Using its own MiXCR run on the 5' RACE reads, TCRdb lists one record per CDR3 protein. The sample consists of about 1 million distinct CDR3 sequences, over 35% of them appearing once. The authors drew about 9.9 milliliters of peripheral blood from each donor. To note about this clonotype: The antigen is unknown. Since a much larger clone is just one base distant, this may be a read error.

V and J are TRBV6-5 and TRBJ2-5, with 10 bases that match TRBD1. The clonotype was recovered from a woman aged 60-75 years in good health. Input material: blood. The DNA for the CDR3 is TGTGCCAGCAGTTACTCGAGACAGGGGGCTTACGAGGCCCAGTACTTC. It is translated as CASSYSRQGAYEAQYF.